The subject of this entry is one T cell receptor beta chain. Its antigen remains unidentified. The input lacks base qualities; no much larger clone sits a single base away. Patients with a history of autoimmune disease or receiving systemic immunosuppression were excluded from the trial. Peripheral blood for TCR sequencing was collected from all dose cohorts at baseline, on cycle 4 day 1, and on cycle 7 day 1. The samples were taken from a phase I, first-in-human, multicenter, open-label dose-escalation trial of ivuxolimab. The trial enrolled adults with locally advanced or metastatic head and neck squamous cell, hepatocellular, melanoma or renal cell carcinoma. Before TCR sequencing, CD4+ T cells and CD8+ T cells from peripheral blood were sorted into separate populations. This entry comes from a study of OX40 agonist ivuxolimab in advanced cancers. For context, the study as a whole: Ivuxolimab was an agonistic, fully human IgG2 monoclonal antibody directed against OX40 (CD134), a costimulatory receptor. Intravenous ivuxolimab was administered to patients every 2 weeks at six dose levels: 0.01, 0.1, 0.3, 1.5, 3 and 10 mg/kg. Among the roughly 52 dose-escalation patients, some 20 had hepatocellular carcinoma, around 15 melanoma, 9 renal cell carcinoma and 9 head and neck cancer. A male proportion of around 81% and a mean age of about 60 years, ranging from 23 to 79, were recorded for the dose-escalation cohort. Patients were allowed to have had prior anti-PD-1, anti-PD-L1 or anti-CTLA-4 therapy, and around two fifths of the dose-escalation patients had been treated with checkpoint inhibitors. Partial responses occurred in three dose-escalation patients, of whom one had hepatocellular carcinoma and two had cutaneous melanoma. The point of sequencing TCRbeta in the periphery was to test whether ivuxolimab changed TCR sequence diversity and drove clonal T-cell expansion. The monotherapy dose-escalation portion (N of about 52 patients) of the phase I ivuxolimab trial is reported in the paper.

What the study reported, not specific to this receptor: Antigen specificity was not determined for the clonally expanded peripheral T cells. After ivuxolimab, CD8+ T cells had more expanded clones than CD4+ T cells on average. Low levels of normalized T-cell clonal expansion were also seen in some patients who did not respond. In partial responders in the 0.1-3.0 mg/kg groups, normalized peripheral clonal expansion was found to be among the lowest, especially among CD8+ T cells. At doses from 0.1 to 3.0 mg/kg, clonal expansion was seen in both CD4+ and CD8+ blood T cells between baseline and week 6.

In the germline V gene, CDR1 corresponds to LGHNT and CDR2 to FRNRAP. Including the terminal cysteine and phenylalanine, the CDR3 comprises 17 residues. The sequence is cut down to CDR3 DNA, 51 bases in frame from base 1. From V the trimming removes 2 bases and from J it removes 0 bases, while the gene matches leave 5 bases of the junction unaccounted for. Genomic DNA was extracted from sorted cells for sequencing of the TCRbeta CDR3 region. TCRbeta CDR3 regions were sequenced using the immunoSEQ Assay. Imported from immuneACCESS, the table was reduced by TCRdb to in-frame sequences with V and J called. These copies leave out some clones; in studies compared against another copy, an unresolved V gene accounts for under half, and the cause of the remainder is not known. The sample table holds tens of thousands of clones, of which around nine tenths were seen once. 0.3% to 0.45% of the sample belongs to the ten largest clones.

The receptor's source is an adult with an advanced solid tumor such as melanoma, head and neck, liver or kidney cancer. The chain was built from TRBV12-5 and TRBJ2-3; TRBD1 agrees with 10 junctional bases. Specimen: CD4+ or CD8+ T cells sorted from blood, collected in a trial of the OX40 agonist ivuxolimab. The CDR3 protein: CASGLTRTGGSTDTQYF. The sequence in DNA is TGTGCTAGTGGTTTGACCCGGACAGGGGGGAGCACAGATACGCAGTATTTT. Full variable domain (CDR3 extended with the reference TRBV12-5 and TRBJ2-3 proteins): DARVTQTPRHKVTEMGQEVTMRCQPILGHNTVFWYRQTMMQGLELLAYFRNRAPLDDSGMPKDRFSAEMPDATLATLKIQPSEPRDSAVYFCASGLTRTGGSTDTQYFGPGTRLTVL.